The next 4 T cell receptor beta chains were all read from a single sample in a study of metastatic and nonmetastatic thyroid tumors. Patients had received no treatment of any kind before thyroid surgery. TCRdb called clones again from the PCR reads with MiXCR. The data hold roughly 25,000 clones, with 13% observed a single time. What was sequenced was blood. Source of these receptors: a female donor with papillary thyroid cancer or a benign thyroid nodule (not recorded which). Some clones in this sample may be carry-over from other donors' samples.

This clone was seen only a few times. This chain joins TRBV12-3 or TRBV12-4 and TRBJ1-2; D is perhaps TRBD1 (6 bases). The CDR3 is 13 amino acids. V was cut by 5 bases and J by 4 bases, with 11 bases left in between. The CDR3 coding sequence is TGTGCCAGCAGTCGTCAACAGGGCTATGGCTACACCTTC. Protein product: CASSRQQGYGYTF.

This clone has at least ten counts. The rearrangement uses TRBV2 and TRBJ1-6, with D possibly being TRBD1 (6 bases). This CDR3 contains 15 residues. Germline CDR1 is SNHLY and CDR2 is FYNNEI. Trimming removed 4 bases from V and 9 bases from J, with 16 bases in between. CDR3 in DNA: TGTGCCAGCAGTGCGGAGGGGGGGACTTCTTCACCCCTCCACTTT. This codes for CASSAEGGTSSPLHF.

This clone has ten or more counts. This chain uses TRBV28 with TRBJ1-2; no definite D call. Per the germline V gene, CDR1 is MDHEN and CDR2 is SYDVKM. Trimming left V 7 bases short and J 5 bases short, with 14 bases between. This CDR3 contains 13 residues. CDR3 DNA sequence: TGTGCCAGCACCAAAGACAACCGATATGGCTACACCTTC. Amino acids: CASTKDNRYGYTF.

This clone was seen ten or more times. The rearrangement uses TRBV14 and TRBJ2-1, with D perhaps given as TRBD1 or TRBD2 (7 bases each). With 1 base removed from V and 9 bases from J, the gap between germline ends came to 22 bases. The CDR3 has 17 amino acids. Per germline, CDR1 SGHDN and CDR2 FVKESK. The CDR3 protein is CASSQGIGGSRGGEQFF. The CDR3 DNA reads TGTGCCAGCAGCCAAGGTATCGGCGGGAGCAGGGGGGGTGAGCAGTTCTTC.